This is a list of T cell receptor beta chains from one sample in a study of OX40 agonist ivuxolimab in advanced cancers. Sequencing used immunoSEQ multiplex PCR; TCRdb keeps in-frame clones, though not all of them. In the table there are tens of thousands of clones, approximately 89% of which are singletons. Sample: CD4+ or CD8+ T cells sorted from blood, taken in a trial of the OX40 agonist ivuxolimab. The origin of the receptors is an adult with an advanced solid tumor such as melanoma, head and neck, liver or kidney cancer. Both conserved end residues are part of each CDR3. D genes are given only for firm matches. Clone size, where shown, is once, few, many, or a class for clones that have expanded.

j_call: TRBJ1-1; d_call: .; clone_size: .; v_call: TRBV5-1; cdr3_aa: CASSLDQGGTEAFF; cdr3_nt: TGCGCCAGCAGCTTGGATCAGGGTGGAACTGAAGCTTTCTTT
j_call: TRBJ2-5; d_call: .; clone_size: once; v_call: TRBV5-6; cdr3_aa: CASSLGGAPYQETQYF; cdr3_nt: TGTGCCAGCAGCTTGGGAGGGGCCCCCTACCAAGAGACCCAGTACTTC
j_call: TRBJ2-7; d_call: TRBD1; clone_size: .; v_call: TRBV5-1; cdr3_aa: CASSSGQGWYEQYF; cdr3_nt: TGCGCCAGCAGCTCAGGACAGGGTTGGTACGAGCAGTACTTC
j_call: TRBJ2-6; d_call: .; clone_size: .; v_call: TRBV2; cdr3_aa: CASSGGPSGANVLTF; cdr3_nt: TGTGCCAGCAGTGGCGGACCCTCTGGGGCCAACGTCCTGACTTTC
j_call: TRBJ2-1; d_call: TRBD2; clone_size: .; v_call: TRBV5-1; cdr3_aa: CASSSTSGGARISYNEQFF; cdr3_nt: TGCGCCAGCAGCTCAACTAGCGGGGGGGCCAGAATTTCCTACAATGAGCAGTTCTTC
j_call: TRBJ2-5; d_call: TRBD1; clone_size: .; v_call: TRBV7-2; cdr3_aa: CASSSPGQGMTQYF; cdr3_nt: TGTGCCAGCAGCTCGCCGGGACAGGGGATGACCCAGTACTTC
j_call: TRBJ1-2; d_call: .; clone_size: .; v_call: TRBV5-6; cdr3_aa: CASSLGNGQSYGYTF; cdr3_nt: TGTGCCAGCAGCTTGGGAAACGGACAGAGCTATGGCTACACCTTC
j_call: TRBJ1-5; d_call: .; clone_size: .; v_call: TRBV9; cdr3_aa: CASRVKPTGSGNQPQHF; cdr3_nt: TGTGCCAGCAGGGTAAAACCCACCGGGAGTGGGAATCAGCCCCAGCATTTT
j_call: TRBJ2-7; d_call: .; clone_size: .; v_call: TRBV19; cdr3_aa: CASSIRGEPRYEQYF; cdr3_nt: TGTGCCAGTAGTATCCGGGGAGAACCTCGCTACGAGCAGTACTTC
j_call: TRBJ1-1; d_call: .; clone_size: .; v_call: TRBV18; cdr3_aa: CASSTKGGMNTEAFF; cdr3_nt: TGTGCCAGCTCGACCAAGGGGGGGATGAACACTGAAGCTTTCTTT
j_call: TRBJ1-2; d_call: .; clone_size: .; v_call: TRBV29-1; cdr3_aa: CSVGGRGYTF; cdr3_nt: TGCAGCGTTGGGGGCCGTGGCTACACCTTC
j_call: TRBJ1-1; d_call: TRBD1; clone_size: .; v_call: TRBV5-1; cdr3_aa: CASSGLQGAGAEAFF; cdr3_nt: TGCGCCAGCAGCGGACTACAGGGGGCCGGGGCTGAAGCTTTCTTT
j_call: TRBJ1-4; d_call: .; clone_size: .; v_call: TRBV6-6; cdr3_aa: CASSPTVPTEKLFF; cdr3_nt: TGTGCCAGCAGCCCGACAGTGCCGACTGAAAAACTGTTTTTT
j_call: TRBJ2-5; d_call: TRBD2; clone_size: .; v_call: TRBV23-1; cdr3_aa: CARKRGAHQETQYF; cdr3_nt: TGCGCCAGAAAGCGGGGGGCCCACCAAGAGACCCAGTACTTC
j_call: TRBJ2-3; d_call: .; clone_size: .; v_call: TRBV5-1; cdr3_aa: CASMSLRHTDTQYF; cdr3_nt: TGCGCCAGCATGAGTTTACGACACACAGATACGCAGTATTTT
j_call: TRBJ2-7; d_call: .; clone_size: .; v_call: TRBV2; cdr3_aa: CASSLSGAGMREQYF; cdr3_nt: TGTGCCAGTAGCCTGTCCGGGGCAGGGATGAGGGAGCAGTACTTC
j_call: TRBJ1-5; d_call: .; clone_size: .; v_call: TRBV30; cdr3_aa: CAWSYGQDQPQHF; cdr3_nt: TGTGCCTGGAGTTACGGACAAGATCAGCCCCAGCATTTT
j_call: TRBJ1-6; d_call: .; clone_size: .; v_call: TRBV5-1; cdr3_aa: CASSSLTDNSPLHF; cdr3_nt: TGCGCCAGCAGCTCCCTGACAGATAATTCACCCCTCCACTTT
j_call: TRBJ1-5; d_call: TRBD1; clone_size: .; v_call: TRBV11-2; cdr3_aa: CASSLEGQGRQPQHF; cdr3_nt: TGTGCCAGCAGCTTAGAAGGACAGGGTAGACAGCCCCAGCATTTT
j_call: TRBJ1-1; d_call: TRBD1; clone_size: once; v_call: TRBV7-6; cdr3_aa: CASSSGQATEAFF; cdr3_nt: TGTGCCAGCAGCTCCGGACAGGCCACTGAAGCTTTCTTT
j_call: TRBJ2-7; d_call: .; clone_size: once; v_call: TRBV10-3; cdr3_aa: CAIKRGAANYEQYF; cdr3_nt: TGTGCCATCAAAAGAGGGGCCGCCAACTACGAGCAGTACTTC
j_call: TRBJ2-7; d_call: TRBD1; clone_size: .; v_call: TRBV29-1; cdr3_aa: CSVLTGSYEQYF; cdr3_nt: TGCAGCGTACTGACAGGGTCTTACGAGCAGTACTTC
j_call: TRBJ1-4; d_call: .; clone_size: .; v_call: TRBV11-2; cdr3_aa: CASSLGLRDTNEKLFF; cdr3_nt: TGTGCCAGCAGCTTAGGACTCCGGGACACTAATGAAAAACTGTTTTTT
j_call: TRBJ1-1; d_call: .; clone_size: .; v_call: TRBV28; cdr3_aa: CASSLSEAFF; cdr3_nt: TGTGCCAGCAGTTTATCTGAAGCTTTCTTT
j_call: TRBJ2-1; d_call: TRBD2; clone_size: .; v_call: TRBV19; cdr3_aa: CASSNVQRGRNEQFF; cdr3_nt: TGTGCCAGTAGTAATGTCCAGCGGGGGCGCAATGAGCAGTTCTTC
j_call: TRBJ2-7; d_call: .; clone_size: .; v_call: TRBV19; cdr3_aa: CASSTGTSVAYEQYF; cdr3_nt: TGTGCCAGTAGTACGGGGACGTCAGTGGCCTACGAGCAGTACTTC
j_call: TRBJ2-1; d_call: TRBD1; clone_size: once; v_call: TRBV28; cdr3_aa: CASRKRGTGTYNEQFF; cdr3_nt: TGTGCCAGCAGAAAGCGCGGGACAGGGACCTACAATGAGCAGTTCTTC
j_call: TRBJ2-2; d_call: .; clone_size: .; v_call: TRBV9; cdr3_aa: CASSGKGQSSTGELFF; cdr3_nt: TGTGCCAGCAGCGGGAAAGGACAGTCGAGCACCGGGGAGCTGTTTTTT
j_call: TRBJ1-5; d_call: .; clone_size: .; v_call: TRBV18; cdr3_aa: CASSPPGGSNQPQHF; cdr3_nt: TGTGCCAGCTCACCACCGGGGGGAAGCAATCAGCCCCAGCATTTT
j_call: TRBJ1-1; d_call: .; clone_size: .; v_call: TRBV6-5; cdr3_aa: CASSLDRNTEAFF; cdr3_nt: TGTGCCAGCAGTCTGGACAGGAACACTGAAGCTTTCTTT
j_call: TRBJ2-3; d_call: TRBD1; clone_size: .; v_call: TRBV6-1; cdr3_aa: CASSGTGAGTDTQYF; cdr3_nt: TGTGCCAGCAGTGGGACAGGTGCGGGTACGGATACGCAGTATTTT
j_call: TRBJ1-2; d_call: .; clone_size: .; v_call: TRBV27; cdr3_aa: CASSFIGGYGYTF; cdr3_nt: TGTGCCAGCAGTTTTATCGGGGGCTATGGCTACACCTTC
j_call: TRBJ1-5; d_call: .; clone_size: .; v_call: TRBV19; cdr3_aa: CASSIVAIYSNQPQHF; cdr3_nt: TGTGCCAGTAGTATCGTAGCCATTTATAGCAATCAGCCCCAGCATTTT